The 23 T cell receptor beta chains below come from one sample, sequenced in a study of blood T cell repertoires in COVID-19. The table came from immunoSEQ multiplex PCR; TCRdb's copy has only in-frame clones and leaves some out. The table lists 300,000 or so clones, around 90% of them singletons. The sequenced sample consisted of peripheral blood. The receptors come from a man between 65 and 85 years old with acute or convalescent COVID-19.

The chain employs TRBV7-2 and TRBJ2-2, with TRBD2 matching 11 bases. Per the germline V gene, CDR1 is SGHTA and CDR2 is FQGNSA. The trim removed 6 bases at V and 4 bases at J, leaving 7 bases unmatched. This CDR3 is 16 amino acids long. The CDR3 loop reads CASRIAGGPSTGELFF. CDR3 sequence (DNA): TGTGCCAGCAGGATAGCGGGAGGGCCCAGCACCGGGGAGCTGTTTTTT.

The J gene is TRBJ2-2, the V gene TRBV7-2; the D gene is possibly TRBD1 (6 bases). With 2 bases removed from V and 5 bases from J, the gap between germline ends came to 12 bases. Germline V CDR1 and CDR2: SGHTA, FQGNSA. CDR3 size: 15 residues. Written as DNA, the CDR3 is TGTGCCAGCAGCTTATTAGGACAGACAACCGGGGAGCTGTTTTTT. Amino acids: CASSLLGQTTGELFF.

This chain joins TRBV2 and TRBJ2-2; 7 bases agree with TRBD2. With 5 bases clipped from V and 4 bases from J, the junction kept 10 bases outside the gene matches. The germline V gene has CDR1 SNHLY and CDR2 FYNNEI. CDR3 length: 16 amino acids. The CDR3 bases are TGTGCCAGCAGTAAAAGCGGGACTCGCAGCACCGGGGAGCTGTTTTTT. It specifies CASSKSGTRSTGELFF.

A single count supports this clone. V and J are TRBV5-1 and TRBJ2-3, with TRBD2 identical over 8 bases. V shed 0 bases, J shed 4 bases, and the junction held 4 bases outside the gene matches. The CDR3 contains 15 residues. The germline V gene encodes CDR1 SGHRS and CDR2 YFSETQ. As DNA, the CDR3 is TGCGCCAGCAGCTTGGGCGGGAGGAGGCCAGATACGCAGTATTTT. It encodes CASSLGGRRPDTQYF.

This sequence joins TRBV28 and TRBJ1-6; D unresolved. CDR1 and CDR2 (germline): MDHEN, SYDVKM. This CDR3 contains 14 residues. V was shortened by 4 bases and J by 9 bases, with 13 bases between the two germline ends. The CDR3 loop reads CASSSPHLASPLHF. CDR3 bases: TGTGCCAGCAGTTCCCCCCATTTGGCTTCACCCCTCCACTTT. Looking up the rest from reference TRBV28 and TRBJ1-6 gives the full variable domain: DVKVTQSSRYLVKRTGEKVFLECVQDMDHENMFWYRQDPGLGLRLIYFSYDVKMKEKGDIPEGYSVSREKKERFSLILESASTNQTSMYLCASSSPHLASPLHFGNGTRLTVT.

The table lists this clone with a count of one. The chain has TRBV30 and TRBJ2-4; maybe TRBD2 (6 bases). Trimming took 2 bases from V and 11 from J, leaving 16 bases between them. CDR3 length equals 13 residues. CDR1 is GTSNPN, CDR2 SVGIG, per germline (reference sequence). DNA for the CDR3: TGTGCCTGGAGTCGAGATAGCGGAAGATTTCAGTACTTC. It encodes CAWSRDSGRFQYF.

The rearrangement joins TRBV20-1 to TRBJ2-3; perhaps TRBD1 as D (5 bases). The CDR3 sequence is 14 residues long. Trimming left V 3 bases short and J 0 bases short, with 10 bases between. Germline CDR1 reads DFQATT; CDR2 reads SNEGSKA (reference sequence). This chain's CDR3 is CSASTGPSTDTQYF. CDR3 coding DNA: TGCAGTGCTAGTACAGGACCCAGCACAGATACGCAGTATTTT.

J is TRBJ1-5 and V is TRBV10-3, with D possibly being TRBD1 (6 bases). The V and J ends lost 3 bases and 3 bases respectively, with 9 bases between them. Looked up from germline, CDR1 is ENHRY and CDR2 is SYGVKD. The CDR3 has 14 amino acids. The CDR3: CAISEAGANQPQHF. In nucleotides, the CDR3 is TGTGCCATCAGTGAAGCGGGGGCCAATCAGCCCCAGCATTTT.

J is TRBJ2-5 and V is TRBV5-1; D is possibly TRBD2 (6 bases). V was cut by 2 bases and J by 4 bases, with 15 bases left in between. Germline V gene data show CDR1 as SGHRS and CDR2 as YFSETQ. The CDR3 has 15 amino acids. The CDR3 region is CASSLPHGGGETQYF. CDR3 coding DNA: TGCGCCAGCAGCTTACCCCACGGGGGAGGAGAGACCCAGTACTTC.

This clone showed up just a few times. Sequence at one end of the junction differs from germline and may be a read error. The chain employs TRBV4-2 and TRBJ1-2, with TRBD1 identical over 7 bases. There are 15 residues in the CDR3. Germline-derived CDR1 and CDR2 are LGHNA and YNFKEQ. The DNA for the CDR3 is TGTGCCAGCAGCCAAGAAGGGCGAGGGCGACAGGGTGTTTTCTTC. Protein: CASSQEGRGRQGVFF.

V and J are TRBV9 and TRBJ1-6, with 9 nucleotides matching TRBD1. The length of the CDR3 is 16 residues. The germline gives CDR1 SGDLS, CDR2 YYNGEE. V trimming: 1 base; J trimming: 7 bases; junction bases outside the gene matches: 6. The CDR3 DNA sequence: TGTGCCAGCAGCGTAAACCCGGGACAGGGAAATTCACCCCTCCACTTT. It is translated as CASSVNPGQGNSPLHF. Filled out from reference TRBV9 and TRBJ1-6, the complete variable domain reads DSGVTQTPKHLITATGQRVTLRCSPRSGDLSVYWYQQSLDQGLQFLIQYYNGEERAKGNILERFSAQQFPDLHSELNLSSLELGDSALYFCASSVNPGQGNSPLHFGNGTRLTVT.

This chain links TRBV18 with TRBJ2-7; possibly TRBD1 for D (6 bases). The CDR3 has 13 residues. Per the germline V gene, CDR1 is KGHSH and CDR2 is LQKENI. Deletions cut 3 bases from V and 6 bases from J, with 12 bases between. CDR3 sequence reads: CASSPGQGFEQYF. The CDR3, as DNA: TGTGCCAGCTCACCCGGGCAGGGGTTCGAGCAGTACTTC.

This clone appeared once. This rearrangement joins TRBV4-2 to TRBJ2-3; a possible D gene is TRBD2 (5 bases). CDR1 is LGHNA and CDR2 is YNFKEQ in the germline V gene. The CDR3 spans 15 residues. Trimming cost V 4 bases and J 0 bases, with 11 bases left between them. The CDR3 sequence is CASSRRTGSTDTQYF. In DNA, the CDR3 is TGTGCCAGCAGCCGACGGACTGGTAGCACAGATACGCAGTATTTT.

This clone was seen just once. This chain joins TRBV5-1 and TRBJ1-2; D gene unclear. V dropped 5 bases and J dropped 5 bases, with 4 bases sitting between them. CDR1 is SGHRS and CDR2 is YFSETQ in the germline V gene. CDR3 size: 10 residues. CDR3 coding DNA: TGCGCCAGCAGTAGTTATGGCTACACCTTC. Its protein is CASSSYGYTF.

This clone was observed a few times. The chain uses TRBV4-1 and TRBJ1-3; D may be TRBD1 (6 bases). CDR1 and CDR2 (germline): MGHRA, YSYEKL. This CDR3 spans 14 amino acids. V shed 5 bases and J shed 0 bases, with 8 bases lying between them. CDR3 in DNA: TGCGCCAGCAGCAGGGGGGGCTCTGGAAACACCATATATTTT. Amino acid sequence: CASSRGGSGNTIYF.

This clone was detected only once. The chain uses TRBV25-1 and TRBJ2-5; TRBD2 matches 9 bases. V shed 4 bases and J 3 bases; nucleotides not matched to a gene: 3. Germline CDR1 and CDR2: MGHDK and SYGVNS. The CDR3 extends over 14 amino acids. The CDR3 nucleotides read TGTGCCAGCAGTGTGGCGGGGGGGAAAGAGACCCAGTACTTC. It is translated as CASSVAGGKETQYF.

The chain links TRBV10-3 to TRBJ2-3; 10 bases match TRBD2. Trimming took 6 bases from V and 1 from J; bases not matched to a gene: 4. The CDR3 has 15 amino acids. CDR1 and CDR2 (germline): ENHRY, SYGVKD. CDR3 sequence: CAIRAGLAGTDTQYF. The CDR3 DNA reads TGTGCCATCAGGGCCGGACTAGCGGGCACAGATACGCAGTATTTT.

The chain recombines TRBV4-3 with TRBJ2-3; the D gene is possibly TRBD1 (5 bases). The germline V gene has CDR1 LGHNA and CDR2 YSLEER. Deletions cut 1 base from V and 2 bases from J, with 7 bases between. There are 14 residues in the CDR3. CDR3 coding DNA: TGCGCCAGCAGCCAAGGTGGGGCCACAGATACGCAGTATTTT. Protein product: CASSQGGATDTQYF.

This rearrangement joins TRBV7-2 to TRBJ1-1, with D perhaps TRBD1 (5 bases). Germline lookup yields CDR1 SGHTA and CDR2 FQGNSA. The CDR3 is made up of 13 amino acids. Trimming pared 5 bases from V and 5 bases from J, leaving 12 bases between. The CDR3 region is CASSLVGQTEAFF. CDR3 DNA: TGTGCCAGCAGCCTGGTGGGGCAAACTGAAGCTTTCTTT.

The chain employs TRBV7-2 and TRBJ1-2, with 7 bases fitting TRBD1. V gave up 3 bases and J gave up 2 bases; unmatched junction bases: 3. CDR1 is SGHTA, CDR2 FQGNSA, per germline. The CDR3 length is 14 residues. CDR3 sequence reads: CASSFGTANYGYTF. The CDR3 DNA reads as TGTGCCAGCAGCTTTGGGACAGCAAACTATGGCTACACCTTC.

This clone was observed a handful of times. The chain joins TRBV2 to TRBJ2-5, with 9 bases matching TRBD2. This CDR3 is built from 14 residues. From germline, CDR1 is SNHLY and CDR2 FYNNEI. Unmatched junction bases numbered 4, after V lost 3 bases and J lost 5 bases. The CDR3 DNA is TGTGCCAGCAGTGATCCTAGCGGGGCCGAGACCCAGTACTTC. This translates into CASSDPSGAETQYF.

For the CDR3, the DNA is TGTGCCAGCACTAGCTCTGGAAACACCATATATTTT. Residues: CASTSSGNTIYF. The chain links TRBV6-5 to TRBJ1-3; D gene unclear. Trimming removed 7 bases from V and 0 bases from J, with 4 bases in between. Germline assignment: CDR1 MNHEY and CDR2 SVGAGI. The CDR3 is made up of 12 amino acids.

The chain is built from TRBV6-1 and TRBJ2-7; 7 bases line up with TRBD1. This CDR3 has 13 amino acids. Germline V gene data show CDR1 as MNHNS and CDR2 as SASEGT. The trim removed 2 bases at V and 5 bases at J, leaving 3 bases unmatched. The CDR3 loop reads CASSEWQGDEQYF. The DNA of the CDR3 is TGTGCCAGCAGTGAATGGCAGGGGGACGAGCAGTACTTC.